This T cell receptor beta chain came from a study of T-cell memory formation after mild COVID-19. In the study overall: TCR clusters were mostly confined to one donor each. General study findings and limits: The main location of contracting CD4+ clones was CM and EM, and that of contracting CD8+ clones was EMRA. Nothing showed for sure that second-wave clones peaking on day 37 were SARS-CoV-2 specific.

It was 5'RACE with constant-segment primers that produced the TCR alpha and TCR beta cDNA libraries, which carried sample barcodes and UMIs. TCRdb reanalysed the 5' RACE reads using MiXCR and keeps one entry per CDR3 protein. The table lists more than 250,000 distinct CDR3 sequences, roughly a sixth of them singletons. On this clonotype: Its antigen is unknown.

Per germline, CDR1 SSHAT and CDR2 FNYEAQ (reference sequence). The CDR3 extends over 15 amino acids. V gave up 3 bases and J gave up 0 bases, with 8 bases separating them. Sample: PBMCs or a T cell subset sorted from them (not recorded which). The clonotype originates from a man younger than 35 who had mild COVID-19 (a few samples of this study predate the infection). Cell type and time point are not known. The chain recombines TRBV7-7 with TRBJ2-2, with D perhaps being TRBD1 or TRBD2 (5 bases each). CDR3 sequence (DNA): TGTGCCAGCAGCTTGACAGCGGCGAACACCGGGGAGCTGTTTTTT. Its protein is CASSLTAANTGELFF.